Shown below are 31 T cell receptor beta chains from a single sample sequenced in a study of beta chain features in type 1 diabetes. The entirety of the isolated RNA underwent reverse transcription, so expressed TCRB transcripts were sequenced. The repertoire was sequenced with immunoSEQ multiplex PCR; TCRdb's copy has only in-frame clones and lacks some. The sample has 500,000 to 700,000 clones; about 16% are singletons. The sample was naive CD4+ T cells from blood. The source is a man aged 18 to 29 in good health.

This clone came up a few times. The V and J genes are TRBV11-2 and TRBJ1-1; D remains unclear. V was trimmed by 3 bases and J by 4 bases, leaving 6 bases between them. This CDR3 spans 12 amino acids. The germline V gene has CDR1 SGHAT and CDR2 FQNNGV. CDR3 in amino acids: CASSLDFTEAFF. CDR3 coding DNA: TGTGCCAGCAGCTTGGACTTCACTGAAGCTTTCTTT.

The CDR3 coding sequence is TGTGCCAGCAGCTTAGTGCGGCGGGGGGGGGAGACCCAGTACTTC. The encoded protein is CASSLVRRGGETQYF. The V gene is TRBV7-2, the J gene TRBJ2-5; 9 bases match TRBD2. Unmatched junction bases numbered 5, after V lost 1 base and J lost 5 bases. The germline V gene has CDR1 SGHTA and CDR2 FQGNSA. The CDR3 extends over 15 amino acids.

This clone was seen a few times. The CDR3 DNA reads as TGCGCCAGCAGCCGGCACAGGGATTATGGCTACACCTTC. It specifies CASSRHRDYGYTF. The chain links TRBV5-1 to TRBJ1-2, with D possibly being TRBD1 (6 bases). CDR1 SGHRS and CDR2 YFSETQ come from the germline V gene. The V end was cut by 4 bases, the J end by 5 bases, with 12 bases between. This CDR3 has 13 amino acids. Complete variable domain (other parts from reference TRBV5-1 and TRBJ1-2): KAGVTQTPRYLIKTRGQQVTLSCSPISGHRSVSWYQQTPGQGLQFLFEYFSETQRNKGNFPGRFSGRQFSNSRSEMNVSTLELGDSALYLCASSRHRDYGYTFGSGTRLTVV.

This clone has at least ten counts. The J gene is TRBJ2-3, the V gene TRBV7-9, with D uncertain. Germline CDR1 is SEHNR and CDR2 is FQNEAQ (reference sequence). The CDR3 is 14 amino acids. The ends were cut back, 6 bases at V and 1 base at J, with 11 bases in the middle. CDR3 sequence: CASRRSAGTDTQYF. CDR3 nucleotides: TGTGCCAGCAGGAGGTCAGCCGGCACAGATACGCAGTATTTT.

This clone was observed a few times. The chain recombines TRBV2 with TRBJ1-5; 9 bases match TRBD1. The CDR3 has 15 residues. The V segment lost 7 bases and the J segment 2 bases; nucleotides outside the gene matches: 6. Germline V gene sequence: CDR1 SNHLY, CDR2 FYNNEI. CDR3 protein: CASKQGARGNQPQHF. The CDR3, as DNA: TGTGCCAGCAAACAGGGGGCGCGGGGCAATCAGCCCCAGCATTTT.

A few counts support this clone. The rearrangement uses TRBV10-3 and TRBJ2-5, with 7 bases identical to TRBD1. CDR1 and CDR2 (germline): ENHRY, SYGVKD. The length of the CDR3 is 13 residues. J was trimmed by 4 bases and V by 5 bases; bases with no gene match: 4. CDR3 in amino acids: CAISIRDRETQYF. The CDR3, as DNA: TGTGCCATCAGTATCAGGGACAGAGAGACCCAGTACTTC.

The gene calls are TRBV28 and TRBJ1-3; 8 nucleotides align to TRBD1. The ends lost 4 bases at V and 0 bases at J; junction bases unmatched: 2. The CDR3 is made up of 15 amino acids. Per germline, CDR1 MDHEN and CDR2 SYDVKM. For the CDR3, the DNA is TGTGCCAGCAGTTCAGGGACAGGCTCTGGAAACACCATATATTTT. Translation: CASSSGTGSGNTIYF.

This clone was picked up a small number of times. The V and J genes are TRBV7-9 and TRBJ1-5, with D maybe TRBD1 (6 bases). V dropped 5 bases and J dropped 1 base, with 18 bases sitting between them. Germline V gene data show CDR1 as SEHNR and CDR2 as FQNEAQ (reference sequence). This CDR3 is 17 amino acids long. The DNA of the CDR3 is TGTGCCAGCAGCAAAACAGGGATCCTTCTCAGCAATCAGCCCCAGCATTTT. The encoded protein is CASSKTGILLSNQPQHF.

This clone was picked up a small number of times. This chain uses TRBV15 with TRBJ1-5; no firm D call. Deletions cut 6 bases from V and 11 bases from J, with 20 bases between. The CDR3 consists of 14 residues. In germline, CDR1 is LNHNV, CDR2 YYDKDF (reference sequence). The CDR3 region is CATRVTLGGEAQHF. Here the CDR3 DNA reads TGTGCCACCAGGGTTACATTGGGTGGCGAGGCCCAGCATTTT.

The chain has TRBV5-1 and TRBJ2-5; TRBD2 might be the D (6 bases). The CDR3 loop spans 14 amino acids. Germline CDR1 is SGHRS and CDR2 is YFSETQ. Trimming stripped 2 bases from V and 5 bases from J, with 13 bases between. CDR3 loop: CASSFGRGWETQYF. DNA for the CDR3: TGCGCCAGCAGCTTTGGGCGGGGATGGGAGACCCAGTACTTC.

In its sample, this clone was seen a few times. V gene TRBV7-2 combines with J gene TRBJ2-7, with D perhaps TRBD1 (5 bases). CDR1 is SGHTA and CDR2 is FQGNSA in the germline V gene. The CDR3 is 15 amino acids. Trimming took off 1 base at V and 3 bases at J, with 13 bases between the two ends. The CDR3 bases are TGTGCCAGCAGCTTAGGTTCAGGGTCATACTACGAGCAGTACTTC. It is translated as CASSLGSGSYYEQYF.

The rearrangement links TRBV7-3 to TRBJ1-1; no clear D gene. This CDR3 contains 14 residues. Germline V CDR1 and CDR2: SGHTA, FQGTGA. V lost 5 bases, J lost 12 bases, and 22 bases lay in between. CDR3 in amino acids: CASSPVGGSGTTFF. The CDR3 DNA follows: TGTGCCAGCAGCCCCGTCGGAGGGTCGGGAACGACTTTCTTT.

This clone was detected only a few times. This chain joins TRBV7-2 and TRBJ2-7; possible D gene TRBD2, 6 bases. This CDR3 contains 14 residues. Germline-derived CDR1 and CDR2 are SGHTA and FQGNSA. With 1 base removed from V and 4 bases from J, the gap between germline ends came to 11 bases. The CDR3 DNA reads as TGTGCCAGCAGCTTAGTTCCAGGGAGGTACGAGCAGTACTTC. Translation gives CASSLVPGRYEQYF.

This clone showed up just a few times. The rearrangement joins TRBV4-1 to TRBJ1-1; D possibly corresponds to TRBD1 (5 bases). The CDR3 covers 15 residues. In germline, CDR1 is MGHRA, CDR2 YSYEKL. V shed 5 bases and J shed 0 bases, with 13 bases lying between them. This CDR3 is CASSFSTVMNTEAFF. As DNA, the CDR3 is TGCGCCAGCAGCTTCTCGACAGTAATGAACACTGAAGCTTTCTTT.

The chain has TRBV6-1 and TRBJ2-5; TRBD1 is a possible D gene (5 bases). Trimming left V 6 bases short and J 5 bases short, with 13 bases between. CDR3 size: 13 residues. CDR1 MNHNS and CDR2 SASEGT come from the germline V gene. The chain's CDR3 is CASRKQVGETQYF. In DNA, the CDR3 is TGTGCCAGCAGAAAACAGGTGGGGGAGACCCAGTACTTC.

The chain joins TRBV29-1 to TRBJ1-2; the match to TRBD1 covers 10 bases. There are 13 residues in the CDR3. Germline lookup yields CDR1 SQVTM and CDR2 ANQGSEA. Trimming took 8 bases from V and 8 from J; bases not matched to a gene: 11. The CDR3 DNA is TGCAGCCTCTACTCCGGGACAGGGGTAGGCTACACCTTC. Translating it yields CSLYSGTGVGYTF.

The chain joins TRBV18 to TRBJ1-2; D is uncertain. Germline loops: CDR1 KGHSH, CDR2 LQKENI. This CDR3 has 14 amino acids. Trimming left V 3 bases short and J 4 bases short, with 12 bases between. The CDR3, as DNA: TGTGCCAGCTCACCGGGGAATTTGCTCTATGGCTACACCTTC. As protein: CASSPGNLLYGYTF.

In its sample, this clone was seen a few times. The chain combines TRBV29-1 with TRBJ2-1; tentatively, D is TRBD2 (6 bases). V was clipped by 2 bases and J by 7 bases, with 12 bases between them. Germline values: CDR1 SQVTM, CDR2 ANQGSEA. The CDR3 sequence is 13 residues long. The CDR3 region is CSVERDLGNEQFF. The CDR3 DNA follows: TGCAGCGTTGAAAGGGACTTAGGGAATGAGCAGTTCTTC.

The chain joins TRBV6-5 to TRBJ1-2; weak D call: TRBD1 (5 bases). The CDR3 consists of 15 residues. Trimming cost V 0 bases and J 5 bases, with 13 bases left between them. Germline V gene data show CDR1 as MNHEY and CDR2 as SVGAGI. The CDR3 loop is CASSYSGGRRYGYTF. For the CDR3, the DNA is TGTGCCAGCAGTTACTCCGGGGGTAGGAGATATGGCTACACCTTC.

In its sample, this clone was seen a few times. The rearrangement joins TRBV19 to TRBJ2-1, with D perhaps matching TRBD2 (6 bases). Germline-derived CDR1 and CDR2 are LNHDA and SQIVND (reference sequence). The CDR3 runs to 17 residues. The V end was cut by 5 bases, the J end by 0 bases, with 17 bases between. The CDR3 region has the DNA TGTGCCAGTAGTTCCGTTCGGGGGACCGGCTCCTACAATGAGCAGTTCTTC. Its protein is CASSSVRGTGSYNEQFF.

This clone was seen a few times. The rearrangement joins TRBV19 to TRBJ2-2; 7 bases fit TRBD1. The ends lost 7 bases at V and 0 bases at J; junction bases unmatched: 8. The CDR3 has 16 amino acids. Germline V gene data show CDR1 as LNHDA and CDR2 as SQIVND (reference sequence). The CDR3 sequence: CASKAQGTANTGELFF. DNA for the CDR3: TGTGCCAGTAAGGCGCAGGGGACAGCGAACACCGGGGAGCTGTTTTTT.

A few counts support this clone. The gene calls are TRBV25-1 and TRBJ2-7; 9 positions match TRBD2. CDR1 MGHDK and CDR2 SYGVNS come from the germline V gene. The CDR3 is 16 amino acids. V was clipped by 4 bases and J by 3 bases; unmatched bases: 10. The CDR3 region has the DNA TGTGCCAGCAGTGCCAGACTAGCGGTGGCTTACTACGAGCAGTACTTC. The encoded protein is CASSARLAVAYYEQYF.

This clone occurred a few times. Other DNA sequences from this sample encode an identical CDR3 as well. The V gene is TRBV30, the J gene TRBJ1-5, with D unclear. This CDR3 is 15 amino acids long. Germline CDR1 and CDR2: GTSNPN and SVGIG (reference sequence). Between the trimmed V and J ends, which lost 0 bases and 0 bases, there was a span of 9 bases. CDR3 sequence: CAWSVRGNSNQPQHF. The CDR3 region has the DNA TGTGCCTGGAGTGTACGAGGGAATAGCAATCAGCCCCAGCATTTT.

This clone was detected only once. The J gene is TRBJ1-1, the V gene TRBV7-7; a possible D gene is TRBD1 (5 bases). The CDR3 length is 13 residues. Deletions cut 6 bases from V and 1 base from J, with 9 bases between. From germline, CDR1 is SSHAT and CDR2 FNYEAQ (reference sequence). The chain's CDR3 is CASSRDSNTEAFF. CDR3 nucleotides: TGTGCCAGCAGTCGGGACTCGAACACTGAAGCTTTCTTT.

There are a few counts of this clone. J is TRBJ1-4 and V is TRBV7-2; D may be TRBD1 (5 bases). Trimming took 5 bases from V and 3 from J, leaving 13 bases between them. Germline CDR1 reads SGHTA; CDR2 reads FQGNSA. The CDR3 extends over 15 amino acids. As DNA, the CDR3 is TGTGCCAGCAGCCTGCAGGGAATTGCTAATGAAAAACTGTTTTTT. Translating it yields CASSLQGIANEKLFF.

This clone was seen a handful of times. The genes are TRBV7-2 and TRBJ2-3; 12 positions agree with TRBD2. The CDR3 sequence is 15 residues long. Germline V gene lookup returns CDR1 SGHTA and CDR2 FQGNSA. The V segment lost 3 bases and the J segment 4 bases; nucleotides outside the gene matches: 2. CDR3 in amino acids: CASSFLAGGPDTQYF. DNA of the CDR3: TGTGCCAGCAGCTTTCTAGCGGGGGGGCCAGATACGCAGTATTTT.

The gene calls are TRBV19 and TRBJ1-2; the D gene is possibly TRBD1 (6 bases). Germline loops: CDR1 LNHDA, CDR2 SQIVND (reference sequence). Between the trimmed V and J ends, which lost 3 bases and 6 bases, there was a span of 8 bases. The CDR3 runs 12 residues. The CDR3: CASSIQGHGYTF. The CDR3 nucleotides are TGTGCCAGTAGTATTCAGGGGCATGGCTACACCTTC.

The CDR3 nucleotides are TGTGCCAGCACGGGCACGCAGAAGCAGTTCTTC. It specifies CASTGTQKQFF. J is TRBJ2-1 and V is TRBV2; no clear D gene. Germline loops: CDR1 SNHLY, CDR2 FYNNEI. The CDR3 runs 11 residues. V was trimmed by 7 bases and J by 11 bases, leaving 12 bases between them.

This clone turned up a few times. The V and J genes are TRBV7-2 and TRBJ2-7; 11 bases map to TRBD2. Germline V CDR1 and CDR2: SGHTA, FQGNSA. J was trimmed by 2 bases and V by 5 bases; bases with no gene match: 14. This CDR3 has 18 amino acids. The CDR3 DNA reads as TGTGCCAGCAGCGCTCGCCCCCCTACTAGCGGGGGAGCCTACGAGCAGTACTTC. Translation gives CASSARPPTSGGAYEQYF.

A few counts support this clone. This chain uses TRBV6-1 with TRBJ2-5, with 9 bases lining up with TRBD1. The ends lost 6 bases at V and 5 bases at J; junction bases unmatched: 7. The CDR3 is 14 amino acids. Germline CDR1 MNHNS, CDR2 SASEGT. The CDR3 loop is CASSRDRVGETQYF. The CDR3 bases are TGTGCCAGCAGCCGGGACAGGGTTGGGGAGACCCAGTACTTC.

The genes are TRBV21-1 and TRBJ2-7; TRBD2, as called in the table, went unchecked against the DNA. TRBV21-1 represents a pseudogene. The CDR3 loop spans 17 amino acids. CDR3 DNA: TGTGCCAGCAGCAAAGCGCGGGACGGGAGTTCTTCCCCCCATTTGTACTTC. This encodes CASSKARDGSSSPHLYF.